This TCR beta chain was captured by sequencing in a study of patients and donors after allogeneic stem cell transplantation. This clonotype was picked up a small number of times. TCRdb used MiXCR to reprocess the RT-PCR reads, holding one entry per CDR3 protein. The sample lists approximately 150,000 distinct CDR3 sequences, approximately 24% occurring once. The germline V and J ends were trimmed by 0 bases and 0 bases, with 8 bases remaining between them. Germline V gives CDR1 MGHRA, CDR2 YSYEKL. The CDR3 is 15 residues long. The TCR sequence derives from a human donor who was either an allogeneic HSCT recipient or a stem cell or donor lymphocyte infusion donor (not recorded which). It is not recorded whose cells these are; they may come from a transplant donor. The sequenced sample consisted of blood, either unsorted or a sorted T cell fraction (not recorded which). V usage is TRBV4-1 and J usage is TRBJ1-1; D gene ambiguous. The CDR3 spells CASSQETIMNTEAFF. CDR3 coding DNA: TGCGCCAGCAGCCAAGAGACGATCATGAACACTGAAGCTTTCTTT.